Below, one T cell receptor beta chain is given with its context. The sample is drawn from a study of blood T cell repertoires in COVID-19. The CDR3 runs 15 residues. Germline V gene lookup returns CDR1 MNHEY and CDR2 SVGEGT. With 0 bases removed from V and 8 bases from J, the gap between germline ends came to 16 bases. This table comes from immunoSEQ multiplex PCR, and its TCRdb copy is limited to in-frame clones, with some not included. In the table there are roughly 280,000 clones, approximately 90% of which are singletons. The specimen sequenced was PBMCs or T cells enriched from blood (not recorded which). J is TRBJ1-2 and V is TRBV6-2 or TRBV6-3; D gene ambiguous. This receptor was obtained from a man aged 40-49 years who had been exposed to COVID-19. The CDR3 nucleotides are TGTGCCAGCAGTTACTCGAGGGTGGGGAGACTCGGCTACACCTTC. Residues: CASSYSRVGRLGYTF.